This TCR beta chain emerged from a study of cytomegalovirus exposure and HLA in healthy donors (dated by TCRdb to between 2016 and 2019). General notes on the study: In an earlier analysis of approximately 500 of the donors, 276 Gb of sequence data and 90 million to 120 million unique TCR beta sequences from approximately 180 million T cells were reported. An early release covering roughly 600 HLA-typed donors comprised approximately 300 gigabases of sequencing data and around 80 million unique TCR sequences. The genetic ancestry cluster associated with self-reported Caucasian donors included 65% to 90% of the 398 genotyped donors. The study was designed to test whether signatures of past pathogen exposure could be identified by cataloging public T cell receptors. The study profiled the T cell repertoires of fewer than 850 subjects by immunosequencing and related them to cytomegalovirus serostatus. Along with the roughly 610-subject first cohort, a separate validation cohort of 120 different subjects was used. The study combined high-throughput TCR immunosequencing, statistical association of individual TCRs with disease status, and machine learning to predict cytomegalovirus infection status. To study patterns of TCR occurrence, a later analysis re-analyzed previously published TCR beta repertoires from 650 to 750 donors and added high-resolution HLA genotyping. The later analysis used no new phenotypic data to find candidate immune exposures, relying instead on TCR beta sequences and their occurrence across donors. An earlier analysis of about 600 of the donors used high-throughput TCR beta sequencing to judge whether each TCR beta V gene segment behaved as functional or pseudogenic. Donor age, sex, ethnicity and CMV serostatus were compiled together with the repertoire data. A later genetic analysis used genome-wide SNP genotypes for about three fifths of the 666 donors, treating that subset as a discovery cohort. Every discovery cohort repertoire had been produced on one sequencing platform. HLA typing included class I and class II loci at four-digit resolution. The number of typed donors differed by locus: roughly 620-640 for A, B, C, DRB1 and DQB1; approximately 540 for DQA1; some 590 for DPA1; and some 430 for DPB1. Roughly five DR-DQ haplotypes were treated as single units for association and clustering because of strong linkage in the cohort. Across approximately 400 genotyped donors of the cohort, an average of 235,054 unique TCR beta nucleotide sequences per donor were sequenced, and around 19% of those sequences were non-productive.

Trimming leaves V shorter by 4 bases and J shorter by 5 bases, with the junction holding 8 bases beyond the gene matches. The germline V gene specifies MNHEY as CDR1 and SVGAGI as CDR2. The CDR3 holds 16 amino acids from the cysteine to the phenylalanine. CDR3 DNA only is kept here, 48 bases in frame from base 1. A note on this clone: Its antigen is unknown. Base quality data are lacking; no much larger clone is found one base away.

Library prep was done by the immunoSEQ multiplex PCR assay. The multiplex PCR relied on a mix of 60 forward primers for TCR Vbeta segments and 13 reverse primers for TCR Jbeta segments. The CDR3 region of rearranged TCR beta genes was amplified from genomic DNA by a multiplex PCR assay. The Illumina HiSeq System was used to sequence the amplified TCR beta libraries as 87-base-pair reads. On the authors' methods: In a later analysis, tens of millions of unique TCR beta chains were counted across the approximately 640 repertoires, and about 9.9 million of these chains were shared by at least two donors. Raw reads were error-corrected and collapsed into unique sequences with a nearest-neighbor algorithm that merged closely related sequences to remove PCR and sequencing errors. Alignment of CDR3 sequences to IMGT reference sequences was used to assign V, D and J gene segments. For a sequence to be retained, a match of at least six nucleotides was required to both a V gene segment and a J gene segment. Rearrangements were called productive when the CDR3 lacked stop codons and stayed in frame with V and J; all others were non-productive. CDR3 was defined according to IMGT convention as the region running from the second conserved V-encoded cysteine to the conserved J-encoded phenylalanine. The earlier analysis of 500 to 750 of the donors excluded any sequence lacking an unambiguous match to a single V gene segment. An earlier analysis of several hundred of the donors called V segments functional above 56.7% productive rearrangements and segregating when the between-donor standard deviation exceeded 5%. A statistical classification framework was built for diagnosing cytomegalovirus status from the catalog of TCR beta chain sequences. A later analysis assigned V and J genes by comparing TCR nucleotide sequences with IMGT/GENE-DB human TR gene sequences. Using the TCRdist pipeline, a later analysis assigned CDR3 sequences along with most-parsimonious VDJ recombination scenarios. A later analysis defined each TCR beta chain by its CDR3 amino acid sequence plus V-gene family, and excluded reads lacking a unique V-gene family. As a way to deal with suspected cross-contamination and a sequencing artifact, a later analysis dropped 450 to 600 nucleotide sequences that were highly shared and had low generation probability. In a later analysis, a clonal expansion index for each public chain was calculated from normalized within-repertoire ranks of inferred template counts. A later analysis computed generation probabilities with a VDJ recombination model fitted to out-of-frame rearrangements, and checked the results against IGoR. Hypergeometric tests were used in a later analysis to score TCR-TCR, TCR-HLA and TCR-CMV co-occurrence, with a repertoire-size bias correction applied to the TCR pairs. A later analysis estimated false discovery rates by permuting HLA or CMV assignments 20 times. In a later analysis, co-occurring TCRs were grouped using DBSCAN, and TCRdist sequence similarity was added for clustering within HLA-allele-positive subsets. For co-occurrence clustering, repertoires with fewer than 30,000 or more than 120,000 public chains were excluded, along with roughly 5 repertoires with anomalous nucleotide sharing. This is the immuneACCESS table as TCRdb keeps it, with only in-frame sequences that have V and J called. A part of the clones is gone; compared with another copy, unresolved V genes explain less than half, and the rest is unexplained. That table is the source of V, J and clone size, and D and trimming were worked out from the DNA. Across this sample there are 55,000 to 80,000 clones, with 65% to 80% seen only once. The top ten constitute roughly 20% of the sample.

The cohort was made up of under 800 healthy bone marrow donors. All cohort members were sampled while nominally healthy, although unrecorded immune exposures were likely present. The donor was CMV seropositive and was included in the group of almost 300 seropositive cohort members. Each donor provided a peripheral blood sample, and peripheral blood mononuclear cells were used for TCR beta sequencing. Genomic DNA was extracted from the blood cell samples with the Qiagen DNeasy Blood Extraction Kit. Points the paper makes about the study in general: A later analysis found that TCR association rates varied across HLA loci, with DRB1 alleles showing the most associated TCRs and HLA-C alleles the fewest. A further reported finding was that TCR beta sequences accurately predicted the HLA-A and HLA-B alleles for most subjects in the first cohort. When HLA alleles, especially DR and DQ, strongly co-occurred, TCR associations were difficult to assign to individual alleles. While some public TCRs were present in many individuals, most TCR sequences turned up only very rarely across donors. Cytomegalovirus status was reported to be diagnosed by the classifier with high specificity and sensitivity in both the original and validation cohorts. In a later analysis, most CMV-associated TCR beta chains were found to appear HLA-restricted, with HLA associations seemingly driven largely by CMV exposure. V-gene and J-gene trimming of TCR beta chains was associated with a missense DCLRE1C variant in a later genetic analysis, and the association was replicated in an independent cohort. Approximately 18 rarely observed V segments, including chromosome 9 orphons, were excluded from the earlier analysis of 550 to 700 of the donors because counts were too low. A few of the identified cytomegalovirus-associated TCR beta chains were confirmed in vitro to be specific for cytomegalovirus antigens. Only TCR beta chains were sequenced in this cohort, and the absence of alpha or paired-chain data limited detectable features. Specific HLA alleles were associated with about 17,000 TCR beta sequences at a false discovery rate of 0.05 in a later analysis. The only immune exposure information available for the cohort was CMV serostatus. The authors suggested that the approach could potentially be extended to other disease states and immunological phenotypes. The 87-base-pair reads could not distinguish some IMGT-functional V segments, including TRBV6-2 and TRBV6-3, so those segments were excluded. Because HLA typing was unavailable for some donors at each locus, only the typed subset was used in association tests. In a later analysis, HLA-associated TCR beta chains were found to be more clonally expanded and to have lower generation probabilities than equally common non-associated chains. The study gave a list of 150 to 200 TCR beta chains associated with cytomegalovirus. Compared with the 666-donor mean, donors in an Asian-associated ancestry cluster had fewer N-insertions in productive TCRs, according to a later genetic analysis. In an earlier analysis of 587 of the donors, most TCR beta V segments appeared in productive rearrangements about 90% or about 30% of the time, broadly matching IMGT annotations. Linkage disequilibrium might explain the correlated functional status among segregating V segments, but an unknown experimental factor could not be ruled out. A cluster of highly shared sequence variants was judged likely to be a technical artifact of the sequencing pipeline. Roughly uniform sequencing depth across donors was assumed in presence/absence analyses, although this assumption may not hold. Several of the top co-occurrence clusters appeared to be linked to parvovirus B19, influenza, CMV and Epstein-Barr virus, according to a later analysis.

Sample: PBMCs. This receptor was identified in a man aged 35 to 55 in good health and CMV-seropositive. Recombination joined TRBV6-5 with TRBJ2-1, and TRBD2 matches 10 of the central bases. The CDR3 protein is CASSFSGGSGHNEQFF. Here is the DNA: TGTGCCAGCAGTTTTAGCGGGGGGAGTGGCCACAATGAGCAGTTCTTC.